Listed here are 27 T cell receptor beta chains from one sample, sequenced in a study of T cells in Graves' hyperthyroidism and ophthalmopathy. RNA transcripts were the template for amplifying TCR beta CDR3 regions. The TCR CDR3 first-round RT-PCR relied on the HTBI primer set. TCRdb re-derived calls from the multiplex PCR reads in MiXCR, one entry per CDR3 protein. The sample holds a few hundred thousand distinct CDR3 sequences; more than 13% are singletons and the top ten take about 33%. Sequences were obtained from blood. All receptors derive from a woman in her 30s with Graves' hyperthyroidism.

This clonotype was seen a few times. CDR3 bases: TGTGCCAGCAGCCAAGTTCTTCGGAGATTCGAGCGGGAGGACACCGGGGAGCTGTTTTTT. It translates to CASSQVLRRFEREDTGELFF. The chain couples TRBV3-1 to TRBJ2-2; 9 nucleotides match TRBD2. Germline loops: CDR1 LGHDT, CDR2 YNNKEL (reference sequence). The V and J ends lost 1 base and 3 bases, in that order; junction bases with no gene match: 15. This CDR3 region has 20 residues. Together with reference TRBV3-1 and TRBJ2-2, the CDR3 gives the full variable domain: DTAVSQTPKYLVTQMGNDKSIKCEQNLGHDTMYWYKQDSKKFLKIMFSYNNKELIINETVPNRFSPKSPDKAHLNLHINSLELGDSAVYFCASSQVLRRFEREDTGELFFGEGSRLTVL.

This clonotype was counted a few times. This chain connects TRBV2 to TRBJ2-5; 14 nucleotides line up with TRBD2. The germline CDR1 and CDR2 sequences are SNHLY and FYNNEI. The CDR3 spans 15 residues. The V and J ends lost 8 bases and 5 bases, in that order; junction bases with no gene match: 7. This chain's CDR3 is CASGGTSGRLETQYF. CDR3 coding DNA: TGTGCCAGCGGGGGGACTAGCGGGAGACTTGAGACCCAGTACTTC.

In this sample, this clonotype turned up a few times. This chain uses TRBV5-1 with TRBJ2-5, with a tentative D call TRBD2 (5 bases). Trimming removed 0 bases from V and 1 base from J, with 13 bases in between. The CDR3 is 16 amino acids. Germline lookup yields CDR1 SGHRS and CDR2 YFSETQ. The DNA for the CDR3 is TGCGCCAGCAGCTTGGGGCCCACAGAGGGCCAAGAGACCCAGTACTTC. Its translation is CASSLGPTEGQETQYF.

On this clonotype: A much larger clone lies a single base off, so this may be a read error. V gene TRBV20-1 combines with J gene TRBJ2-2; TRBD2 might be the D (5 bases). V was cut by 6 bases and J by 5 bases, with 16 bases left in between. The CDR3 length is 14 residues. Germline loops: CDR1 DFQATT, CDR2 SNEGSKA (reference sequence). This CDR3 is CSATWTAETGELFF. DNA for the CDR3: TGCAGTGCCACTTGGACTGCCGAAACCGGGGAGCTGTTTTTT.

This clonotype was recorded at least ten times. The chain recombines TRBV3-1 with TRBJ2-5; 9 bases align to TRBD2. Trimming took 0 bases from V and 3 from J; bases not matched to a gene: 8. Germline-derived CDR1 and CDR2 are LGHDT and YNNKEL (reference sequence). The CDR3 runs to 17 residues. This CDR3 reads CASSQEVILAGKETQYF. CDR3 DNA: TGTGCCAGCAGCCAAGAGGTGATTCTAGCGGGGAAAGAGACCCAGTACTTC.

This chain uses TRBV24-1 with TRBJ2-5; 11 positions match TRBD1. The V gene's germline CDR1 is KGHDR and CDR2 SFDVKD. Trimming took 9 bases from V and 7 from J; bases not matched to a gene: 6. There are 13 residues in the CDR3. The CDR3 DNA is TGTGCCACCGGGGACAGGGGGACGGCGACCCAGTACTTC. This sequence encodes CATGDRGTATQYF.

This clonotype came up many times. The CDR3 DNA is TGTGCCAGCAAACAGGGGGCGGTCGGCAAAAACATTCAGTACTTC. This gives the protein CASKQGAVGKNIQYF. This chain connects TRBV3-1 to TRBJ2-4, with 9 positions matching TRBD1. From germline, CDR1 is LGHDT and CDR2 YNNKEL (reference sequence). Trimming at V came to 7 bases and at J to 3 bases, leaving 7 bases not matched to a gene. This CDR3 comprises 15 residues.

This clonotype occurred a few times. V and J are TRBV5-1 and TRBJ1-5, with 10 bases identical to TRBD1. The CDR3 is made up of 20 amino acids. The germline CDR1 and CDR2 sequences are SGHRS and YFSETQ. Unmatched junction bases numbered 17, after V lost 3 bases and J lost 2 bases. CDR3 amino acids: CASSWLDGTGVWFGNQPQHF. CDR3 nucleotide sequence: TGCGCCAGCAGCTGGTTAGACGGGACAGGGGTTTGGTTTGGCAATCAGCCCCAGCATTTT.

This clonotype was counted many times. V and J are TRBV18 and TRBJ2-7; 10 bases agree with TRBD1. Germline CDR1 is KGHSH and CDR2 is LQKENI. There are 15 residues in the CDR3. J lost 6 bases, V lost 3 bases, and 8 bases had no gene match. CDR3: CASSPSGTGAPEQYF. CDR3 in DNA: TGTGCCAGCTCACCCTCCGGGACAGGGGCCCCCGAGCAGTACTTC.

The V call is TRBV12-3 or TRBV12-4, the J call TRBJ1-1; D perhaps matches TRBD1 (5 bases). The CDR3 runs 12 residues. Trimming cost V 8 bases and J 3 bases, with 10 bases left between them. This CDR3 reads CASPGGYTEAFF. The CDR3 coding sequence is TGTGCCAGCCCGGGGGGGTACACTGAAGCTTTCTTT.

The chain recombines TRBV20-1 with TRBJ2-1, with D perhaps assigned TRBD1 or TRBD2 (5 bases each). V lost 7 bases and J lost 5, with 18 bases in between. Germline V gene sequence: CDR1 DFQATT, CDR2 SNEGSKA (reference sequence). This CDR3 spans 14 amino acids. Here the CDR3 reads CSGRGLAFNNEQFF. The CDR3 region has the DNA TGCAGTGGAAGGGGCCTAGCTTTCAACAATGAGCAGTTCTTC.

This clonotype occurred many times. The rearrangement joins TRBV2 to TRBJ1-6, with D maybe TRBD1 (5 bases). Trimming took off 5 bases at V and 7 bases at J, with 12 bases between the two ends. The CDR3 spans 14 residues. CDR1 and CDR2 (germline): SNHLY, FYNNEI. CDR3 in DNA: TGTGCCAGCAGTCAGGGTTCTCGGAATTCACCCCTCCACTTT. Its protein is CASSQGSRNSPLHF.

The chain carries TRBV27 and TRBJ2-1, with D perhaps matching TRBD1 (6 bases). The CDR3 extends over 16 amino acids. Germline assignment: CDR1 MNHEY and CDR2 SMNVEV (reference sequence). Trimming removed 6 bases at V and 2 bases at J, with 17 bases between. The CDR3 sequence is CASSRTRAGAYNEQFF. DNA of the CDR3: TGTGCCAGCAGCAGGACCAGGGCAGGGGCCTACAATGAGCAGTTCTTC.

This clonotype was counted many times. The V call is TRBV12-3 or TRBV12-4, the J call TRBJ1-5, with D uncertain. This CDR3 contains 15 residues. Between the trimmed V and J ends, which lost 5 bases and 1 base, there was a span of 12 bases. This CDR3 is CASSPHQPSNQPQHF. As DNA, the CDR3 is TGTGCCAGCAGTCCCCACCAGCCGAGCAATCAGCCCCAGCATTTT.

The genes are TRBV6-1 and TRBJ1-5, with D tentatively TRBD1 (5 bases). Germline CDR1 is MNHNS and CDR2 is SASEGT. V lost 5 bases and J 10 bases, leaving 18 bases between the germline ends. This CDR3 has 14 amino acids. CDR3 DNA: TGTGCCAGCAGTAGCGGACATCTCTCGGGTCCCCAGCATTTT. It codes for CASSSGHLSGPQHF.

The rearrangement uses TRBV20-1 and TRBJ2-5; 8 bases align to TRBD2. The V and J ends lost 1 base and 0 bases, in that order; junction bases with no gene match: 1. This CDR3 is 14 amino acids long. CDR1 DFQATT and CDR2 SNEGSKA come from the germline V gene (reference sequence). Here the CDR3 reads CSARASGYQETQYF. The CDR3 coding sequence is TGCAGTGCTAGAGCTAGCGGGTACCAAGAGACCCAGTACTTC.

At least ten counts were recorded for this clonotype. The chain is built from TRBV3-1 and TRBJ2-3, with 9 nucleotides matching TRBD2. The CDR3 runs 15 residues. With V trimmed by 4 bases and J by 7 bases, 9 bases remained unmatched. Germline V gene sequence: CDR1 LGHDT, CDR2 YNNKEL (reference sequence). Here the CDR3 reads CASSPPGTSLNTQYF. CDR3 DNA: TGTGCCAGCAGCCCCCCCGGGACTAGCTTAAATACGCAGTATTTT.

In its sample, this clonotype was seen a few times. This sequence joins TRBV13 and TRBJ2-1; TRBD2 aligns across 8 bases. This CDR3 is built from 20 residues. The germline V gene has CDR1 PRHDT and CDR2 FYEKMQ (reference sequence). V lost 5 bases, J lost 0 bases, and 18 bases stayed unmatched. CDR3 loop: CASSPKAGEGPRSSYNEQFF. CDR3 sequence (DNA): TGTGCCAGCAGCCCAAAAGCGGGAGAAGGCCCTAGAAGCTCCTACAATGAGCAGTTCTTC.

This clonotype has ten or more counts. V and J are TRBV5-1 and TRBJ2-2, with 12 bases fitting TRBD2. CDR1 and CDR2 from the germline V gene are SGHRS and YFSETQ. This CDR3 has 19 amino acids. Trimming removed 0 bases from V and 4 bases from J; junction bases left unmatched: 10. CDR3 in DNA: TGCGCCAGCAGCTTGGGAGCCGCAACTAGCGGGAGGCTCACCGGGGAGCTGTTTTTT. This gives the protein CASSLGAATSGRLTGELFF.

This chain joins TRBV29-1 and TRBJ2-1; D remains ambiguous. The CDR3 spans 11 residues. The V and J ends lost 6 bases and 3 bases respectively, with 6 bases between them. Germline assignment: CDR1 SQVTM and CDR2 ANQGSEA. CDR3 amino acids: CSVTDYNEQFF. CDR3 DNA: TGCAGCGTCACAGACTACAATGAGCAGTTCTTC.

This rearrangement joins TRBV20-1 to TRBJ2-7; tentative D call: TRBD2 (5 bases). The V and J ends lost 2 bases and 9 bases respectively, with 14 bases between them. The CDR3 contains 12 residues. Germline CDR1 and CDR2: DFQATT and SNEGSKA (reference sequence). CDR3 DNA: TGCAGTGCTAGAATTAGCGCCGGTCCGCAGTACTTC. This encodes CSARISAGPQYF.

This clonotype was seen a few times. This chain uses TRBV24-1 with TRBJ2-7; 9 nucleotides match TRBD1. Germline V lookup: CDR1 KGHDR, CDR2 SFDVKD. The CDR3 covers 15 residues. Trimming removed 3 bases from V and 3 bases from J; junction bases left unmatched: 5. The CDR3 bases are TGTGCCACCAGTGATAGGGACAGGGAGGACTACGAGCAGTACTTC. It specifies CATSDRDREDYEQYF.

V and J are TRBV13 and TRBJ2-2, with 9 bases matching TRBD2. J was trimmed by 1 base and V by 6 bases; bases with no gene match: 6. CDR1 is PRHDT, CDR2 FYEKMQ, per germline (reference sequence). The length of the CDR3 is 16 residues. The CDR3 region has the DNA TGTGCCAGCAGGCCGCAAGCGGGAGGGAACACCGGGGAGCTGTTTTTT. This encodes CASRPQAGGNTGELFF.

The sample holds many counts of this clonotype. The chain joins TRBV2 to TRBJ2-1; D may match TRBD1 or TRBD2 (7 bases each). Trimming left V 1 base short and J 5 bases short, with 12 bases between. Germline CDR1 is SNHLY and CDR2 is FYNNEI. The CDR3 is 15 residues long. Written as DNA, the CDR3 is TGTGCCAGCAGTGAAGGCAGGGGGGGACACAATGAGCAGTTCTTC. It is translated as CASSEGRGGHNEQFF. Based on the CDR3 plus reference TRBV2 and TRBJ2-1, the full variable domain is EPEVTQTPSHQVTQMGQEVILRCVPISNHLYFYWYRQILGQKVEFLVSFYNNEISEKSEIFDDQFSVERPDGSNFTLKIRSTKLEDSAMYFCASSEGRGGHNEQFFGPGTRLTVL.

Only a few counts were recorded for this clonotype. V usage is TRBV5-1 and J usage is TRBJ2-3; 13 positions agree with TRBD2. The CDR3 runs to 16 residues. The germline gives CDR1 SGHRS, CDR2 YFSETQ. The V gene end was trimmed by 3 bases and the J gene end by 4 bases; junction bases not matched to a gene: 5. The CDR3 DNA follows: TGCGCCAGCAGCTCACGGACTAGCGGGAGCCCAGATACGCAGTATTTT. Translating gives CASSSRTSGSPDTQYF.

This chain uses TRBV9 with TRBJ2-7; tentatively, D is TRBD1 (5 bases). The germline V gene has CDR1 SGDLS and CDR2 YYNGEE. This CDR3 comprises 12 residues. V was clipped by 7 bases and J by 0 bases, with 8 bases between them. CDR3 loop: CASGASSYEQYF. CDR3 in DNA: TGTGCCAGCGGGGCCTCCTCCTACGAGCAGTACTTC.

This clonotype was seen many times. The rearrangement joins TRBV2 to TRBJ2-1, with 10 bases identical to TRBD2. The CDR3 runs 14 residues. V lost 9 bases to trimming and J lost 9 bases; unmatched junction nucleotides: 11. Germline assignment: CDR1 SNHLY and CDR2 FYNNEI. In nucleotides, the CDR3 is TGTGCCAGTCGAGCGGGGGGGGGTACAGGTGAGCAGTTCTTC. Amino acids: CASRAGGGTGEQFF.